This passage covers 22 T cell receptor beta chains from one sample sequenced in a study of beta chain features in type 1 diabetes. Study results and limitations: The study found moderately but significantly shorter TCRB CDR3s in all four CD4+ subsets of Type 1 diabetes patients.

As every portion of the isolated RNA was reverse transcribed, the sequencing read expressed TCRB transcripts. Produced via immunoSEQ multiplex PCR; TCRdb's table is partial and in-frame only. The sample has roughly 730,000 clones, 13% seen once. Antigen specificity for these receptors is unknown. The sequenced sample was naive CD4+ T cells from blood. The receptors stem from a man aged 18 to 30 with type 1 diabetes.

The chain carries TRBV19 and TRBJ2-4, with D tentatively TRBD1 or TRBD2 (5 bases each). There are 15 residues in the CDR3. Germline V gene sequence: CDR1 LNHDA, CDR2 SQIVND (reference sequence). V was trimmed by 6 bases and J by 3 bases, leaving 15 bases between them. In nucleotides, the CDR3 is TGTGCCAGTAGGCGGGCAGGGCAGGGCAAAAACATTCAGTACTTC. Encoded protein: CASRRAGQGKNIQYF.

J is TRBJ1-1 and V is TRBV10-3, with D maybe TRBD1 (5 bases). CDR1 ENHRY and CDR2 SYGVKD come from the germline V gene. The CDR3 covers 12 residues. Trimming took off 8 bases at V and 5 bases at J, with 12 bases between the two ends. CDR3 bases: TGTGCCATCGCAACTTCAGGGACTGAAGCTTTCTTT. Translating gives CAIATSGTEAFF.

This clone was observed a few times. CDR3 residues: CASRPERDYGYTF. The DNA of the CDR3 is TGTGCCAGCAGACCGGAGCGTGACTATGGCTACACCTTC. The chain uses TRBV6-5 and TRBJ1-2; no definite D call. The CDR3 is 13 residues long. Germline V lookup: CDR1 MNHEY, CDR2 SVGAGI. V was cut by 6 bases and J by 3 bases, with 11 bases left in between.

This clone was detected only a few times. The chain carries TRBV19 and TRBJ2-5, with 7 bases aligning to TRBD1. CDR3 length: 14 residues. Germline V gene data show CDR1 as LNHDA and CDR2 as SQIVND (reference sequence). The V segment lost 4 bases and the J segment 5 bases; nucleotides outside the gene matches: 7. In DNA, the CDR3 is TGTGCCAGTAGTAGGGACAGACCCCCGGAGACCCAGTACTTC. This codes for CASSRDRPPETQYF.

The chain carries TRBV5-1 and TRBJ2-7; 9 bases align to TRBD1. This CDR3 is 15 amino acids long. Germline V gene lookup returns CDR1 SGHRS and CDR2 YFSETQ. V trimming: 4 bases; J trimming: 7 bases; junction bases outside the gene matches: 12. For the CDR3, the DNA is TGCGCCAGCAGCCTAACCCCGGGACAGGGAGAAGAGCAGTACTTC. This gives the protein CASSLTPGQGEEQYF.

This clone was seen only a few times. V gene TRBV7-2 combines with J gene TRBJ1-6; no firm D call. The germline V gene has CDR1 SGHTA and CDR2 FQGNSA. V lost 4 bases and J lost 0, with 16 bases in between. The CDR3 is 18 residues long. The CDR3 region is CASSSVLSLGSYNSPLHF. The CDR3 region has the DNA TGTGCCAGCAGCTCTGTGCTCTCGTTGGGCTCCTATAATTCACCCCTCCACTTT.

V and J are TRBV9 and TRBJ1-3, with D perhaps matching TRBD1 (5 bases). Trimming removed 0 bases from V and 3 bases from J, with 13 bases in between. The CDR3 covers 16 residues. Germline CDR1 is SGDLS and CDR2 is YYNGEE. Here the CDR3 DNA reads TGTGCCAGCAGCGTAGGACCGGGGGACGGTGGAAACACCATATATTTT. Its protein product is CASSVGPGDGGNTIYF.

The CDR3, as DNA: TGTGCCAGCAGCTTACCGGGACCTATGGATGGCTACACCTTC. Residues: CASSLPGPMDGYTF. The chain uses TRBV5-4 and TRBJ1-2, with D tentatively TRBD1 (5 bases). The CDR3 runs 14 residues. Looked up from germline, CDR1 is SGHNT and CDR2 is YYREEE (reference sequence). V was shortened by 2 bases and J by 6 bases, with 14 bases between the two germline ends. The variable domain in full, completed from reference TRBV5-4 and TRBJ1-2, reads ETGVTQSPTHLIKTRGQQVTLRCSSQSGHNTVSWYQQALGQGPQFIFQYYREEENGRGNFPPRFSGLQFPNYSSELNVNALELDDSALYLCASSLPGPMDGYTFGSGTRLTVV.

The V call is TRBV27, the J call TRBJ1-2; possible D gene TRBD1, 6 bases. Trimming stripped 6 bases from V and 1 base from J, with 12 bases between. CDR1 and CDR2 from the germline V gene are MNHEY and SMNVEV (reference sequence). CDR3 length: 14 residues. CDR3 DNA: TGTGCCAGCAGCCTGACAGGCCTTAACTATGGCTACACCTTC. Its translation is CASSLTGLNYGYTF.

The rearrangement links TRBV7-9 to TRBJ2-7; possible D gene TRBD1, 5 bases. The CDR3 is 14 residues long. The V gene's germline CDR1 is SEHNR and CDR2 FQNEAQ (reference sequence). Trimming shortened V by 5 bases and J by 2 bases, and 13 bases separated the two germline ends. The CDR3, as DNA: TGTGCCAGCAGCGCGTTGACAGCAGCCTACGAGCAGTACTTC. Translated: CASSALTAAYEQYF.

The rearrangement joins TRBV6-1 to TRBJ1-5; possible D gene TRBD1, 6 bases. Trimming removed 8 bases from V and 9 bases from J, with 14 bases in between. Germline lookup yields CDR1 MNHNS and CDR2 SASEGT. The CDR3 runs to 12 residues. The CDR3 region is CASQGTAGPQHF. CDR3 DNA sequence: TGTGCCAGCCAGGGGACCGCGGGGCCCCAGCATTTT.

This clone was recorded a few times. The V call is TRBV30, the J call TRBJ2-7; perhaps TRBD1 as D (6 bases). Germline loops: CDR1 GTSNPN, CDR2 SVGIG (reference sequence). There are 15 residues in the CDR3. With 2 bases removed from V and 2 bases from J, the gap between germline ends came to 16 bases. The CDR3, as DNA: TGTGCCTGGAGTCGAGATTCAGGGGCTACCTACGAGCAGTACTTC. Protein sequence: CAWSRDSGATYEQYF. The variable domain in full, with the rest retrieved from reference TRBV30 and TRBJ2-7, is SQTIHQWPATLVQPVGSPLSLECTVEGTSNPNLYWYRQAAGRGLQLLFYSVGIGQISSEVPQNLSASRPQDRQFILSSKKLLLSDSGFYLCAWSRDSGATYEQYFGPGTRLTVT.

This clone turned up a few times. The same CDR3 is also encoded by other DNA sequences in this sample. This chain links TRBV5-1 with TRBJ2-6, with D unclear. The germline V gene has CDR1 SGHRS and CDR2 YFSETQ. V shed 1 base and J shed 0 bases, with 8 bases lying between them. The CDR3 is 16 residues long. CDR3 bases: TGCGCCAGCAGCTTGACGGGCAACTCTGGGGCCAACGTCCTGACTTTC. The encoded protein is CASSLTGNSGANVLTF.

This chain uses TRBV2 with TRBJ1-3; 7 bases fit TRBD1. Trimming removed 7 bases from V and 3 bases from J; junction bases left unmatched: 6. This CDR3 is 14 amino acids long. Germline V gives CDR1 SNHLY, CDR2 FYNNEI. CDR3 sequence (DNA): TGTGCCAGCACCAAAGGGGGCGGTGGAAACACCATATATTTT. Encoded protein: CASTKGGGGNTIYF.

The chain employs TRBV5-1 and TRBJ1-1; tentative D call: TRBD1 (5 bases). The CDR3 loop spans 15 amino acids. In germline, CDR1 is SGHRS, CDR2 YFSETQ. Trimming removed 1 base from V and 4 bases from J, with 14 bases in between. This CDR3 is CASSLMAGSFTEAFF. CDR3 sequence (DNA): TGCGCCAGCAGCTTGATGGCAGGGTCATTCACTGAAGCTTTCTTT.

V is TRBV28 and J is TRBJ1-5; 10 positions agree with TRBD1. Germline values: CDR1 MDHEN, CDR2 SYDVKM. The trim removed 6 bases at V and 5 bases at J, leaving 7 bases unmatched. The CDR3 totals 15 residues. This chain's CDR3 is CASRIRTGGHQPQHF. The CDR3 nucleotides read TGTGCCAGCAGAATTCGGACAGGGGGGCATCAGCCCCAGCATTTT.

The V call is TRBV9, the J call TRBJ2-2, with D hard to call. Per germline, CDR1 SGDLS and CDR2 YYNGEE. This CDR3 has 16 residues. V was cut by 0 bases and J by 1 base, with 10 bases left in between. The CDR3 DNA reads as TGTGCCAGCAGCGTAGATTTGCTGGGGAACACCGGGGAGCTGTTTTTT. Protein: CASSVDLLGNTGELFF.

This chain links TRBV6-5 with TRBJ2-2; 7 nucleotides match TRBD1. Germline CDR1 is MNHEY and CDR2 is SVGAGI. J gave up 5 bases and V 1 base, and 4 bases lay outside the gene matches. This CDR3 is built from 15 residues. The DNA of the CDR3 is TGTGCCAGCAGTTACTGGCTACAGGGGACCGGGGAGCTGTTTTTT. Translated: CASSYWLQGTGELFF.

This clone has a handful of counts. The sample carries other DNA sequences with the same CDR3. V usage is TRBV5-1 and J usage is TRBJ1-1; D is unresolved. Germline CDR1 SGHRS, CDR2 YFSETQ. This CDR3 contains 13 residues. V dropped 0 bases and J dropped 1 base, with 4 bases sitting between them. CDR3 DNA sequence: TGCGCCAGCAGCTTGGCGGCGAACACTGAAGCTTTCTTT. It codes for CASSLAANTEAFF.

This rearrangement joins TRBV30 to TRBJ1-1; D remains ambiguous. Germline V gene lookup returns CDR1 GTSNPN and CDR2 SVGIG (reference sequence). V lost 5 bases, J lost 2 bases, and 15 bases lay in between. This CDR3 has 14 amino acids. The CDR3 DNA is TGTGCCTGGGGGAAACGGGGATCTAACACTGAAGCTTTCTTT. It encodes CAWGKRGSNTEAFF.

There are a few counts of this clone. The genes are TRBV5-6 and TRBJ2-1, with 7 bases lining up with TRBD2. The CDR3 length is 16 residues. Losses at the gene ends were 4 bases for V and 0 bases for J; bases not matched to a gene: 7. CDR1 and CDR2 (germline): SGHDT, YYEEEE. The CDR3 coding sequence is TGTGCCAGCAGCCCGGTCGGCGGGAGCTCCTACAATGAGCAGTTCTTC. It translates to CASSPVGGSSYNEQFF.

The rearrangement joins TRBV30 to TRBJ1-6; TRBD1 is a possible D gene (6 bases). Trimming removed 8 bases from V and 3 bases from J, with 14 bases in between. The CDR3 contains 14 residues. Germline values: CDR1 GTSNPN, CDR2 SVGIG (reference sequence). In nucleotides, the CDR3 is TGTGCCAGACGAAGGGGGGACTATAATTCACCCCTCCACTTT. Translating it yields CARRRGDYNSPLHF.